This TCR beta chain was recorded in a study of long-term antiretroviral therapy in people with HIV. Broader study findings: Collection of the blood took place between the mid-2000s and the late 2010s. The ART regimens in use then may have been less effective than current ones.

The CDR3 totals 15 residues. The germline V and J ends were trimmed by 7 bases and 5 bases, with 21 bases remaining between them. CDR1 and CDR2 (germline): SGHRS, YFSETQ. Survey-level resolution applied to immunoSEQ assay v3.0. Sequencing aimed at about 35,000-55,000 T-cell genomes per sample. Measured with immunoSEQ multiplex PCR; TCRdb has only the in-frame clones, and not every one. The table shows roughly 24,000 clones, with about nine tenths occurring only once. As for this clone: Its antigen is undetermined.

PBMC samples from each donor numbered at least one pre-ART and at least two post-ART. This clonotype originated in a woman in her thirties with HIV. This sequence joins TRBV5-1 and TRBJ1-1; no firm D call. The source was unsorted PBMCs, collected 1.8 years before starting antiretroviral therapy. The CDR3 DNA reads as TGCGCCAGCGGGATCTGGGGATCGGTAGGAACTGAAGCTTTCTTT. It specifies CASGIWGSVGTEAFF.